A selection of T cell receptor beta chains follows, all from one sample in a study of cytomegalovirus exposure and HLA in healthy donors. Only in-frame clones appear in the TCRdb table, and some are missing; sequencing was by immunoSEQ multiplex PCR. The sample holds fewer than 200,000 clones, 80% seen once. Sample: PBMCs. The receptor set was obtained from a woman aged 45-59 years in good health and CMV-seropositive. CDR3s include the opening cysteine and the closing phenylalanine or tryptophan. Fields, in order: clone size, CDR3 length, D gene, V gene, J gene, CDR3 DNA, CDR3 protein. D genes are given only for firm matches. The size of a clone is reported for some rows only, either as once, few or many, or as a class for expanded clones.

NA	17	NA	TRBV4-1	TRBJ2-1	TGCGCCAGCAGCCAAGGGATCCCCCAGGGTCGGGACAATGAGCAGTTCTTC	CASSQGIPQGRDNEQFF
NA	16	TRBD2	TRBV7-2	TRBJ2-4	TGTGCCAGCAGCCCCGGACTAGCGGGAGGGCAAAACATTCAGTACTTC	CASSPGLAGGQNIQYF
NA	17	TRBD1	TRBV18	TRBJ2-7	TGTGCCAGCTCCCCCGGGACAGGGGGCGGCGGCTCCTACGAGCAGTACTTC	CASSPGTGGGGSYEQYF
few	14	TRBD1	TRBV7-8	TRBJ1-1	TGTGCCAGCAGCCATGGACAGGGGGGCACTGAAGCTTTCTTT	CASSHGQGGTEAFF
once	16	TRBD1	TRBV15	TRBJ1-3	TGTGCCACCAGCAGAGATCCGGGACAGGGAGGAAACACCATATATTTT	CATSRDPGQGGNTIYF
NA	15	NA	TRBV5-1	TRBJ2-1	TGCGCCAGCAGCTTGGGCGACAGATCCTGGGATGAGCAGTTCTTC	CASSLGDRSWDEQFF
NA	12	NA	TRBV10-3	TRBJ2-7	TGTGCCATCAGTCCTAACTCCTACGAGCAGTACTTC	CAISPNSYEQYF
NA	16	NA	TRBV10-1	TRBJ2-7	TGCGCCAGCAGTGAGGGCCCGCGCAGGAACTCCTACGAGCAGTACTTC	CASSEGPRRNSYEQYF
NA	17	TRBD1	TRBV4-3	TRBJ2-2	TGCGCCAGCAGCCTTGGGACAGGGGCCATGAACACCGGGGAGCTGTTTTTT	CASSLGTGAMNTGELFF
NA	15	TRBD2	TRBV7-9	TRBJ2-7	TGTGCCAGCAGCGCGCGGGGGGGCCTTTCGTACGAGCAGTACTTC	CASSARGGLSYEQYF
few	13	NA	TRBV2	TRBJ2-7	TGTGCCGGGAGTGCGGAGAGGGTGTACGAGCAGTACTTC	CAGSAERVYEQYF
NA	13	TRBD1	TRBV7-2	TRBJ1-2	TGTGCCAGCAGCTTAGAGACAGGGGCGTATCACACCTTC	CASSLETGAYHTF
NA	18	TRBD1	TRBV4-2	TRBJ2-4	TGTGCCAGCAGCCAAGATTTGGGTTTAGGGACAGGGGCCGCGGTTCAGTACTTC	CASSQDLGLGTGAAVQYF
NA	14	TRBD1	TRBV6-1	TRBJ2-7	TGTGCCAGCATCCTGGACAGGGGGCGCTACGAGCAGTACTTC	CASILDRGRYEQYF
NA	15	TRBD2	TRBV2	TRBJ2-2	TGTGCCAGCAGAATGGGACTAGCGGGAATCGGGGAGCTGTTTTTT	CASRMGLAGIGELFF
NA	16	NA	TRBV29-1	TRBJ1-1	TGCAGCGTTGAAGGTGACGTCCGGGGTGGTTACACTGAAGCTTTCTTT	CSVEGDVRGGYTEAFF
once	15	NA	TRBV5-5	TRBJ2-5	TGTGCCAGCAGCTTGGCGTTGGGCCTCGCAGAGACCCAGTACTTC	CASSLALGLAETQYF
NA	13	NA	TRBV28	TRBJ1-1	TGTGCCAGCAGAAAGAACATGAACACTGAAGCTTTCTTT	CASRKNMNTEAFF
NA	15	NA	TRBV21-1	TRBJ1-1	TGTGCCAGCAGCAACACTACCGGACAGAACACTGAAGCTTTCTTT	CASSNTTGQNTEAFF
once	14	TRBD1	TRBV15	TRBJ2-7	TGTGCCACCAGCAGAGGTGGGGACAGGGCCGAGCAGTACTTC	CATSRGGDRAEQYF
NA	17	NA	TRBV6-1	TRBJ1-5	TGTGCCAGCAGTGAACTAAGGGGGACCGGGAGCAATCAGCCCCAGCATTTT	CASSELRGTGSNQPQHF
once	15	NA	TRBV5-4	TRBJ2-5	TGTGCCAGCAGTGGGACCGGAGGGGTTCAAGAGACCCAGTACTTC	CASSGTGGVQETQYF
NA	16	NA	TRBV27	TRBJ2-7	TGTGCCAGCAGTACACGCAGGGCCACCAACGCCTACGAGCAGTACTTC	CASSTRRATNAYEQYF
NA	16	NA	TRBV7-2	TRBJ1-2	TGTGCCAGCAGCTTAGGATTGGGCACTTCTAACTATGGCTACACCTTC	CASSLGLGTSNYGYTF
NA	15	TRBD2	TRBV7-2	TRBJ2-7	TGTGCCAGCAGCTTAAGGGCTGAGCGGGAGTTCGAGCAGTACTTC	CASSLRAEREFEQYF
once	16	TRBD2	TRBV27	TRBJ2-7	TGTGCCAGCAGTATCCTTACTAGCGGGGCTGCCTACGAGCAGTACTTC	CASSILTSGAAYEQYF
NA	16	NA	TRBV5-1	TRBJ2-7	TGCGCCAGCAGCTTGGTTGGGGGGGGGCGCGCCTACGAGCAGTACTTC	CASSLVGGGRAYEQYF
NA	14	NA	TRBV29-1	TRBJ2-3	TGCAGCGCGCGGGACTCCCTGGGCACAGATACGCAGTATTTT	CSARDSLGTDTQYF
NA	13	NA	TRBV21-1	TRBJ1-5	TGTGCCGTGGATGGGGGCGGCAATCAGCCCCAGCATTTT	CAVDGGGNQPQHF
NA	14	TRBD2	TRBV7-2	TRBJ2-7	TGTGCCAGCAGCCTAGTAGGACTAGAAAACGAGCAGTACTTC	CASSLVGLENEQYF
NA	16	TRBD2	TRBV5-1	TRBJ2-1	TGCGCCAGCAGACCATTAGCGGGGAGCTCCTACAATGAGCAGTTCTTC	CASRPLAGSSYNEQFF
once	14	TRBD2	TRBV27	TRBJ2-7	TGTGCCAGCAGTCGAGCGGGAGAGAGCTACGAGCAGTACTTC	CASSRAGESYEQYF
NA	13	NA	TRBV28	TRBJ1-1	TGTGCCAGCTTCGGGTCCATCACCCGAAAAGCTTTCTTT	CASFGSITRKAFF
few	13	NA	TRBV30	TRBJ1-5	TGTGCCTGGACCCCGGGGGGTGGTCAGCCCCAGCATTTT	CAWTPGGGQPQHF
NA	13	NA	TRBV19	TRBJ1-4	TGTGCCAGTAGTACCGGGGTAGCGGGAAAACTGTTTTTT	CASSTGVAGKLFF
NA	16	NA	TRBV21-1	TRBJ1-5	TGTGCCAGCAGTCAAGCAGGGGCGGGCCCTAATCAGCCCCAGCATTTT	CASSQAGAGPNQPQHF
NA	13	TRBD1	TRBV11-2	TRBJ2-5	TGTGCCAGCGGACAGGGGGCGGGAGAGACCCAGTACTTC	CASGQGAGETQYF
NA	14	NA	TRBV5-1	TRBJ2-3	TGCGCCAGCAGCCTAACAGGAGACCGGGATACGCAGTATTTT	CASSLTGDRDTQYF
NA	15	TRBD2	TRBV6-5	TRBJ2-5	TGTGCCAGCAGTCGTAGCGGGGGGGCCGGAGAGACCCAGTACTTC	CASSRSGGAGETQYF
NA	16	NA	TRBV15	TRBJ2-3	TGTGCCACCAGCAGAGAGGGGGCAGCCAGCACAGATACGCAGTATTTT	CATSREGAASTDTQYF
NA	14	NA	TRBV15	TRBJ1-3	TGTGCCACCAGCATGACGGGGATTGGAAACACCATATATTTT	CATSMTGIGNTIYF
few	15	NA	TRBV28	TRBJ1-5	TGTGCCAGCAGTTTTTTAGGGGGTGGCAATCAGCCCCAGCATTTT	CASSFLGGGNQPQHF
once	16	TRBD1	TRBV2	TRBJ1-2	TGTGCCAGCAGTGAATGGGACAGGGCCGGAACATATGGCTACACCTTC	CASSEWDRAGTYGYTF
NA	15	NA	TRBV30	TRBJ1-6	TGTGCCTGGAGTGTCCGGGGAGCCTATAATTCACCCCTCCACTTT	CAWSVRGAYNSPLHF
NA	13	NA	TRBV6-1	TRBJ2-7	TGTGCCAGCAGTGACCTGCGGCCCTACGAGCAGTACTTC	CASSDLRPYEQYF
few	13	NA	TRBV6-5	TRBJ1-1	TGTGCCAGCAGTTCTCTTTTCTACACTGAAGCTTTCTTT	CASSSLFYTEAFF
NA	13	NA	TRBV28	TRBJ1-4	TGTGCCAGCAGTTTACTCAGGGGCGAAAAACTGTTTTTT	CASSLLRGEKLFF